Shown below are 7 T cell receptor beta chains from a single sample sequenced in a study of CXCR3-negative and CXCR3-positive naive CD8 T cells. Broader study findings: CXCR3-expressing naive cells carried TRB CDR3s more hydrophobic than those of CXCR3-negative naive cells.

The authors prepared UMI-labeled TRB cDNA libraries by 5' RACE. From its re-call of the 5' RACE reads, TCRdb lists each CDR3 protein once, without DNA. The sample includes about 89,000 distinct CDR3 sequences. Their specific antigens are unknown. The sample was naive CXCR3+ CD8+ T cells from blood. Subset noted: CD45RO-CCR7+CD27+CD95- naive CD8+ T cells expressing CXCR3 (TNR3+). These receptors all come from a human donor in good health. Some clones in this sample may be carry-over from other donors' samples.

The CDR3 spells CASSVTLDGYTF. This chain uses TRBV12-3 or TRBV12-4 with TRBJ1-2. CDR3 length equals 12 residues.

V is TRBV28 and J is TRBJ2-7; TCRdb lists TRBD1, though no DNA is available to test this call. The CDR3 runs to 13 residues. Germline V gene data show CDR1 as MDHEN and CDR2 as SYDVKM. CDR3: CAASQGWDYEQYF.

The rearrangement links TRBV20-1 to TRBJ2-1; TCRdb's assignment of TRBD1 cannot be checked, as there is no DNA. This CDR3 comprises 18 residues. Germline loops: CDR1 DFQATT, CDR2 SNEGSKA (reference sequence). CDR3 in amino acids: CSGRKGLGDPSSYNEQFF.

V is TRBV6-1 and J is TRBJ1-2. Germline CDR1 and CDR2: MNHNS and SASEGT. CDR3 size: 12 residues. The CDR3 loop reads CASIHKAYGYTF.

The chain combines TRBV14 with TRBJ2-3; the TCRdb call, TRBD1, lacks DNA for checking. The CDR3 consists of 17 residues. The germline V gene encodes CDR1 SGHDN and CDR2 FVKESK. CDR3 sequence reads: CASSQATGRARTDTQYF.

The chain employs TRBV14 and TRBJ2-1. The CDR3 has 14 residues. The germline V gene encodes CDR1 SGHDN and CDR2 FVKESK. CDR3 residues: CASSQDGSYNEQFF.

This chain's CDR3 is CASSAGLTFYEQYF. V usage is TRBV19 and J usage is TRBJ2-7; absent DNA, TCRdb's TRBD1 call cannot be checked. This CDR3 is built from 14 residues. CDR1 is LNHDA and CDR2 is SQIVND in the germline V gene (reference sequence).